Reported below is one TCR beta chain. Assay used: immunoSEQ multiplex PCR; TCRdb lists only in-frame clones, some missing. The data contain 350,000 to 450,000 clones, 85% to 90% of them singletons. This record comes from a study of blood T cell repertoires in COVID-19. Study context: Material from acute and convalescent COVID-19 was sourced from the United States, Italy and Spain.

The V end was cut by 0 bases, the J end by 8 bases, with 13 bases between. The CDR3 covers 14 residues. The V gene's germline CDR1 is LGHNA and CDR2 YNFKEQ. The source of this sequence is a woman in her twenties or thirties who had recovered from COVID-19. This chain uses TRBV4-2 with TRBJ1-2; perhaps TRBD1 as D (5 bases). Source material: PBMCs or T cells enriched from blood (not recorded which). The CDR3 loop is CASSQDGAVGGYTF. Here the CDR3 DNA reads TGTGCCAGCAGCCAAGATGGGGCAGTGGGCGGCTACACCTTC.